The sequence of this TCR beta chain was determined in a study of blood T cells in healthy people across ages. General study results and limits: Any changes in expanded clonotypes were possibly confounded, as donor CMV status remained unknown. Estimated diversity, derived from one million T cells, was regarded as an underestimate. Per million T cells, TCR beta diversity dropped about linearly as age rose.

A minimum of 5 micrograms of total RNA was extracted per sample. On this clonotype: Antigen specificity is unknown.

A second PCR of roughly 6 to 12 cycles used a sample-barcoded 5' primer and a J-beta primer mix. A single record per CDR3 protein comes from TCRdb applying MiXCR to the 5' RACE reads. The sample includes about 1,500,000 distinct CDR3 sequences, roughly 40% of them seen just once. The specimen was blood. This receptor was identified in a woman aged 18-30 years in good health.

CDR3 coding DNA: TGCAGTGCTAGAGCGTTGGGGGCCCTAGCGGGAGGCACAGATACGCAGTATTTT. Its protein product is CSARALGALAGGTDTQYF. This chain uses TRBV20-1 with TRBJ2-3; 10 nucleotides match TRBD2. Losses at the gene ends were 1 base for V and 1 base for J; bases not matched to a gene: 11. Germline assignment: CDR1 DFQATT and CDR2 SNEGSKA (reference sequence). The CDR3 is 18 amino acids.